This T cell receptor beta chain was profiled in a study of neurological immune-mediated disorders. Findings and caveats of the study: There were no CDR3 amino acid sequences shared by expanded clones across subjects, a result suggesting private repertoires in all groups.

Of note for this clonotype: Its specificity is unknown.

The cDNA was synthesized by 5'RACE incorporating 10-nucleotide random UMIs. Each CDR3 protein gets one entry after TCRdb re-called the 5' RACE reads with MiXCR. The sample consists of around 16,000 distinct CDR3 sequences, roughly a fifth of them appearing once. The study drew its healthy controls from blood bank volunteers in Maryland, USA. The unsorted libraries were produced from 2 million PBMCs held at -80 C. What was sequenced was PBMCs. The source is a man in his fifties or sixties in good health.

CDR3: CASRQSTGELFF. The DNA for the CDR3 is TGTGCCAGCAGACAGAGCACCGGGGAGCTGTTTTTT. The chain combines TRBV28 with TRBJ2-2; D is uncertain. V was clipped by 6 bases and J by 4 bases, with 6 bases between them. Germline assignment: CDR1 MDHEN and CDR2 SYDVKM. This CDR3 comprises 12 residues.